These 24 T cell receptor beta chains were sequenced from one sample in a study of cytomegalovirus exposure and HLA in healthy donors. Researchers ran the PCR with 60 Vbeta and 13 Jbeta primers. Clones were sequenced by immunoSEQ multiplex PCR, and TCRdb holds only the in-frame ones, with some missing. The sample has about 130,000 clones; roughly 80% are singletons. Sequences were obtained from PBMCs. These TCRs come from a middle-aged woman in good health and CMV-seronegative.

The genes are TRBV5-1 and TRBJ2-5; D might be TRBD2 (6 bases). Germline V gives CDR1 SGHRS, CDR2 YFSETQ. Trimming pared 3 bases from V and 0 bases from J, leaving 18 bases between. The CDR3 is made up of 17 amino acids. The CDR3 bases are TGCGCCAGCAGCTCGTTGCGGGACTTATCGTACCAAGAGACCCAGTACTTC. This sequence encodes CASSSLRDLSYQETQYF.

The chain carries TRBV7-2 and TRBJ1-5, with no clear D. Germline V gives CDR1 SGHTA, CDR2 FQGNSA. V was pared by 5 bases and J by 5 bases, with 10 bases between. This CDR3 is 13 amino acids long. CDR3 sequence (DNA): TGTGCCAGCAGCCCGATCGGGTATCAGCCCCAGCATTTT. Its protein is CASSPIGYQPQHF.

The J gene is TRBJ1-3, the V gene TRBV7-9; TRBD1 matches at 7 bases. CDR3 length: 15 amino acids. The germline V gene has CDR1 SEHNR and CDR2 FQNEAQ (reference sequence). The J segment lost 3 bases and the V segment lost 1 base, leaving 3 bases of the junction unmatched. The CDR3 loop is CASSLGTGFGNTIYF. The DNA for the CDR3 is TGTGCCAGCAGCTTAGGGACAGGTTTTGGAAACACCATATATTTT.

This clone was picked up a small number of times. V usage is TRBV7-6 and J usage is TRBJ1-1, with a possible D match to TRBD1 (6 bases). Germline CDR1 SGHVS, CDR2 FNYEAQ. Trimming left V 6 bases short and J 0 bases short, with 11 bases between. The CDR3 is 14 residues long. CDR3 amino acids: CASRLQGMNTEAFF. In DNA form, the CDR3 reads TGTGCCAGCAGGCTACAGGGCATGAACACTGAAGCTTTCTTT.

This clone was observed a few times. A read error may produce the germline difference seen at one junction end. V usage is TRBV10-3 and J usage is TRBJ1-5; D remains ambiguous. The length of the CDR3 is 14 residues. From germline, CDR1 is ENHRY and CDR2 SYGVKD. CDR3 in amino acids: CASSEGWENQPQHF. The CDR3 region has the DNA TGTGCCAGCAGTGAAGGGTGGGAGAATCAGCCCCAGCATTTT.

The rearrangement links TRBV2 to TRBJ1-3; 7 bases match TRBD1. Per the germline V gene, CDR1 is SNHLY and CDR2 is FYNNEI. This CDR3 is 14 amino acids long. Germline trimming cut 4 bases from V and 4 bases from J; bases unmatched to any gene: 4. The CDR3 region is CASSVIGGGNTIYF. CDR3 nucleotide sequence: TGTGCCAGCAGTGTCATAGGGGGCGGAAACACCATATATTTT.

The rearrangement uses TRBV5-8 and TRBJ2-7; possibly TRBD1 for D (6 bases). This CDR3 contains 15 residues. V was cut by 5 bases and J by 4 bases, with 19 bases left in between. Germline V lookup: CDR1 SGHTS, CDR2 YDEGEE. The DNA of the CDR3 is TGTGCCAGCAGTCCCCTGGGTGCAGGGGTTTACGAGCAGTACTTC. It translates to CASSPLGAGVYEQYF.

The V call is TRBV9, the J call TRBJ2-3, with 10 bases lining up with TRBD1. The V and J ends lost 3 bases and 8 bases, in that order; junction bases with no gene match: 9. The CDR3 consists of 15 residues. In germline, CDR1 is SGDLS, CDR2 YYNGEE. This CDR3 is CASSAPGQGRATQYF. As DNA, the CDR3 is TGTGCCAGCAGCGCTCCGGGACAGGGGAGGGCTACGCAGTATTTT.

The chain uses TRBV6-5 and TRBJ1-2; the D gene is possibly TRBD1 (5 bases). There are 12 residues in the CDR3. Germline V lookup: CDR1 MNHEY, CDR2 SVGAGI. V was trimmed by 6 bases and J by 4 bases, leaving 9 bases between them. CDR3 nucleotides: TGTGCCAGCAGGGACATCATCTATGGCTACACCTTC. This encodes CASRDIIYGYTF.

The sample holds one count of this clone. The rearrangement uses TRBV4-3 and TRBJ2-7; D is unresolved. CDR1 and CDR2 from the germline V gene are LGHNA and YSLEER. This CDR3 has 15 amino acids. V gave up 0 bases and J gave up 2 bases, with 11 bases separating them. DNA of the CDR3: TGCGCCAGCAGCCAAGATCTTGCGTCCACCTACGAGCAGTACTTC. Its protein product is CASSQDLASTYEQYF.

The rearrangement joins TRBV4-1 to TRBJ2-5, with 10 bases lining up with TRBD2. The J segment lost 5 bases and the V segment lost 1 base, leaving 4 bases of the junction unmatched. This CDR3 spans 15 amino acids. Germline CDR1 MGHRA, CDR2 YSYEKL. The CDR3 coding sequence is TGCGCCAGCAGCCAAGGGACTAGCGGAATGGAGACCCAGTACTTC. This gives the protein CASSQGTSGMETQYF.

The chain carries TRBV5-1 and TRBJ2-5; TRBD1 aligns across 7 bases. The J call is doubtful: the DNA matches TRBJ2-7 better. The CDR3 totals 15 residues. Germline values: CDR1 SGHRS, CDR2 YFSETQ. The CDR3 sequence: CASSLAPAGGGEQYF. The CDR3 nucleotides are TGCGCCAGCAGCTTGGCCCCGGCAGGGGGTGGCGAGCAGTACTTC.

The chain employs TRBV4-1 and TRBJ1-1; possible D gene TRBD1, 5 bases. Germline CDR1 and CDR2: MGHRA and YSYEKL. V lost 0 bases to trimming and J lost 1 base, with 12 bases between them. CDR3 length equals 16 residues. The CDR3 DNA reads TGCGCCAGCAGCCAAGATATGGGGCATCGGAACACTGAAGCTTTCTTT. Its translation is CASSQDMGHRNTEAFF.

The V call is TRBV4-1, the J call TRBJ2-5; D might be TRBD1 (6 bases). V dropped 2 bases and J dropped 3 bases, with 7 bases sitting between them. This CDR3 is 13 amino acids long. CDR1 MGHRA and CDR2 YSYEKL come from the germline V gene. The CDR3 DNA reads as TGCGCCAGCAGCCAACACAGGGAAGAGACCCAGTACTTC. This translates into CASSQHREETQYF.

The chain has TRBV28 and TRBJ1-2, with a possible D match to TRBD1 (6 bases). The CDR3 has 14 residues. V lost 7 bases, J lost 4 bases, and 16 bases lay in between. Germline V lookup: CDR1 MDHEN, CDR2 SYDVKM. CDR3 in amino acids: CASTPPGHIYGYTF. The CDR3 DNA reads as TGTGCCAGCACTCCACCGGGACATATCTATGGCTACACCTTC.

The V and J genes are TRBV9 and TRBJ2-5, with TRBD1 identical over 7 bases. There are 14 residues in the CDR3. The V segment lost 0 bases and the J segment 7 bases; nucleotides outside the gene matches: 6. Germline V CDR1 and CDR2: SGDLS, YYNGEE. The CDR3, as DNA: TGTGCCAGCAGCGTAGCTTCACAGGGGAGGACCCAGTACTTC. This sequence encodes CASSVASQGRTQYF.

The chain combines TRBV7-8 with TRBJ1-3; D perhaps matches TRBD1 (5 bases). Looked up from germline, CDR1 is SGHVS and CDR2 is FQNEAQ. Between the trimmed V and J ends, which lost 2 bases and 7 bases, there was a span of 12 bases. The CDR3 runs 14 residues. The CDR3 here is CASSLRIGVNTIYF. Here the CDR3 DNA reads TGTGCCAGCAGCTTAAGGATAGGGGTGAACACCATATATTTT.

This clone was recorded once. CDR3 protein: CASSQTSGGAPDTQYF. CDR3 DNA: TGCGCCAGCAGCCAGACTAGCGGGGGGGCCCCAGATACGCAGTATTTT. This chain connects TRBV4-3 to TRBJ2-3; TRBD2 matches 14 bases. The CDR3 has 16 amino acids. The V gene end was trimmed by 3 bases and the J gene end by 4 bases; junction bases not matched to a gene: 3. The germline CDR1 and CDR2 sequences are LGHNA and YSLEER.

V is TRBV5-1 and J is TRBJ1-1; no reliable D call. This CDR3 comprises 15 residues. V was clipped by 4 bases and J by 0 bases, with 13 bases between them. Germline-derived CDR1 and CDR2 are SGHRS and YFSETQ. The DNA for the CDR3 is TGCGCCAGCAGCCCGGGCGGGAGTATGAACACTGAAGCTTTCTTT. Amino acids: CASSPGGSMNTEAFF.

The rearrangement uses TRBV7-3 and TRBJ2-4; 7 bases fit TRBD2. Germline loops: CDR1 SGHTA, CDR2 FQGTGA. This CDR3 region has 17 residues. The trim removed 0 bases at V and 4 bases at J, leaving 9 bases unmatched. The CDR3 DNA reads as TGTGCCAGCAGCTTAACTCCTAGCGGACACCAAAAAAACATTCAGTACTTC. Translation gives CASSLTPSGHQKNIQYF.

V gene TRBV5-1 combines with J gene TRBJ2-3; 8 bases line up with TRBD1. With V trimmed by 4 bases and J by 5 bases, 9 bases remained unmatched. Germline CDR1 is SGHRS and CDR2 is YFSETQ. The CDR3 length is 15 residues. Here the CDR3 DNA reads TGCGCCAGCAGCGATCCCCAGGGGGCGTTAGATACGCAGTATTTT. This translates into CASSDPQGALDTQYF.

The chain combines TRBV28 with TRBJ2-7; 15 bases are shared with TRBD2. This CDR3 contains 20 residues. Germline V gene data show CDR1 as MDHEN and CDR2 as SYDVKM. V trimming: 5 bases; J trimming: 6 bases; junction bases outside the gene matches: 20. CDR3 in DNA: TGTGCCAGCAGTCCCGTCCGCGGGGCTGGACTAGCGGGAGGGCCGCTCGAGCAGTACTTC. It yields the protein CASSPVRGAGLAGGPLEQYF.

The V call is TRBV18, the J call TRBJ2-4; 9 nucleotides align to TRBD2. Losses at the gene ends were 5 bases for V and 8 bases for J; bases not matched to a gene: 13. The germline V gene encodes CDR1 KGHSH and CDR2 LQKENI. The CDR3 runs to 16 residues. The CDR3, as DNA: TGTGCCAGCTCAAATGGAGCGGGGGGCCTCCACTACATTCAGTACTTC. Translated: CASSNGAGGLHYIQYF.

The chain employs TRBV14 and TRBJ2-5; D may be TRBD2 (5 bases). The V end lost 3 bases, the J end lost 1 base, and 6 bases lay between the germline ends. This CDR3 region has 13 residues. The germline CDR1 and CDR2 sequences are SGHDN and FVKESK. The CDR3 loop reads CASSQRAQETQYF. The DNA for the CDR3 is TGTGCCAGCAGCCAGAGGGCCCAAGAGACCCAGTACTTC.